These 21 T cell receptor beta chains originate from one sample sequenced in a study of cytomegalovirus exposure and HLA in healthy donors. Clones were sequenced by immunoSEQ multiplex PCR, and TCRdb holds only the in-frame ones, with some missing. In the table there are 200,000 or so clones, around 86% of which are singletons. Sequenced input: PBMCs. All receptors derive from a woman under 30 in good health and CMV-seropositive.

V is TRBV28 and J is TRBJ1-5; no clear D. CDR3 size: 14 residues. Trimming pared 2 bases from V and 4 bases from J, leaving 9 bases between. Germline CDR1 is MDHEN and CDR2 is SYDVKM. The CDR3 spells CASSLEVINQPQHF. In DNA, the CDR3 is TGTGCCAGCAGTTTAGAGGTGATAAATCAGCCCCAGCATTTT.

The chain links TRBV10-2 to TRBJ1-1; D not certain. V was cut by 6 bases and J by 1 base, with 15 bases left in between. In germline, CDR1 is WSHSY, CDR2 SAAADI. The CDR3 loop spans 15 amino acids. CDR3 nucleotides: TGCGCCAGCAGCCGGGCAAGCGGTGGGAACACTGAAGCTTTCTTT. Its protein is CASSRASGGNTEAFF.

The sample holds one count of this clone. V gene TRBV28 combines with J gene TRBJ2-3; 9 positions match TRBD2. This CDR3 has 15 residues. The J segment lost 1 base and the V segment lost 3 bases, leaving 2 bases of the junction unmatched. The germline V gene has CDR1 MDHEN and CDR2 SYDVKM. The CDR3 nucleotides are TGTGCCAGCAGTTTTAGGACTAGCGGCACAGATACGCAGTATTTT. The encoded protein is CASSFRTSGTDTQYF.

Turning to this clone: This likely reflects a read error, since a far larger clone is one base away. The chain employs TRBV6-5 and TRBJ1-4; 9 bases agree with TRBD1. The CDR3 covers 14 residues. The V gene's germline CDR1 is MNHEY and CDR2 SVGAGI. After removal of 5 bases from V and 4 bases from J, the junction contained 2 bases not matched to a gene. The chain's CDR3 is CASSQGQGNEKLFF. CDR3 DNA: TGTGCCAGCAGTCAGGGACAGGGTAATGAAAAACTGTTTTTT.

This sequence joins TRBV4-1 and TRBJ2-7; 12 bases are shared with TRBD1. V shed 4 bases and J 6 bases; nucleotides not matched to a gene: 4. This CDR3 has 14 amino acids. CDR1 MGHRA and CDR2 YSYEKL come from the germline V gene. The CDR3 bases are TGCGCCAGCAGCCTCGGGACAGGGGGCCGCGAGCAGTACTTC. It encodes CASSLGTGGREQYF.

The rearrangement uses TRBV19 and TRBJ1-4; a possible D gene is TRBD1 (6 bases). The CDR3 loop spans 14 amino acids. The germline gives CDR1 LNHDA, CDR2 SQIVND (reference sequence). V lost 5 bases and J 8 bases, leaving 15 bases between the germline ends. CDR3 sequence: CASSLRQEGEKLFF. Here the CDR3 DNA reads TGTGCCAGTAGTCTCCGACAGGAAGGAGAAAAACTGTTTTTT.

This rearrangement joins TRBV19 to TRBJ1-1; D remains ambiguous. Trimming removed 3 bases at V and 4 bases at J, with 9 bases between. The length of the CDR3 is 13 residues. Germline assignment: CDR1 LNHDA and CDR2 SQIVND (reference sequence). CDR3 DNA: TGTGCCAGTAGTATTGGGCTAGCCACTGAAGCTTTCTTT. This gives the protein CASSIGLATEAFF.

V and J are TRBV6-1 and TRBJ1-4; 8 positions agree with TRBD1. CDR1 is MNHNS and CDR2 is SASEGT in the germline V gene. The junction had 13 bases not matched to a gene; V was cut back by 3 bases and J by 7 bases. The CDR3 spans 17 residues. CDR3 DNA: TGTGCCAGCAGTGACCTGGATAGACAGGGGTTAAGTGAAAAACTGTTTTTT. This translates into CASSDLDRQGLSEKLFF.

The gene calls are TRBV4-2 and TRBJ2-7, with TRBD2 identical over 9 bases. CDR3 length equals 15 residues. V gave up 0 bases and J gave up 9 bases; unmatched junction bases: 9. Germline CDR1 reads LGHNA; CDR2 reads YNFKEQ. The CDR3 coding sequence is TGTGCCAGCAGCCAAGATCGGACTAGCGAGCGGGGGCAGTACTTC. It specifies CASSQDRTSERGQYF.

This chain uses TRBV14 with TRBJ2-7; D is possibly TRBD1 (5 bases). The CDR3 is 13 residues long. Trimming took off 1 base at V and 3 bases at J, with 7 bases between the two ends. Germline assignment: CDR1 SGHDN and CDR2 FVKESK. CDR3 sequence: CASSQVDSYEQYF. The CDR3 DNA reads as TGTGCCAGCAGCCAAGTTGACAGCTACGAGCAGTACTTC.

Concerning this clone: A much larger clonotype is one base distant, so this may be a read error. V gene TRBV27 combines with J gene TRBJ2-2, with 11 bases lining up with TRBD1. This CDR3 has 14 amino acids. The V segment lost 6 bases and the J segment 5 bases; nucleotides outside the gene matches: 2. Germline CDR1 is MNHEY and CDR2 is SMNVEV (reference sequence). DNA of the CDR3: TGTGCCAGCAGCCGGGACAGGGGGACCGGGGAGCTGTTTTTT. It is translated as CASSRDRGTGELFF.

This chain connects TRBV5-4 to TRBJ2-7; TRBD1 aligns across 9 bases. The CDR3 is 15 amino acids. Trimming took 4 bases from V and 2 from J; bases not matched to a gene: 7. Germline CDR1 SGHNT, CDR2 YYREEE (reference sequence). Here the CDR3 reads CASSPGQGPTYEQYF. The CDR3 coding sequence is TGTGCCAGCAGCCCGGGACAGGGTCCGACCTACGAGCAGTACTTC.

The gene calls are TRBV4-1 and TRBJ1-2, with TRBD1 as a possible D gene (5 bases). The germline V gene has CDR1 MGHRA and CDR2 YSYEKL. This CDR3 contains 15 residues. Trimming pared 9 bases from V and 2 bases from J, leaving 19 bases between. The CDR3 nucleotides are TGCGCCAGTAACGACCGGACGGCAGGGAACTATGGCTACACCTTC. Its protein is CASNDRTAGNYGYTF.

The chain uses TRBV6-6 and TRBJ1-1; the D gene is possibly TRBD1 (5 bases). Germline V gene lookup returns CDR1 MNHNY and CDR2 SVGAGI (reference sequence). The CDR3 consists of 16 residues. Trimming shortened V by 0 bases and J by 1 base, and 12 bases separated the two germline ends. Here the CDR3 DNA reads TGTGCCAGCAGTTACTCGGGCACGGGGGGGAACACTGAAGCTTTCTTT. Amino acid sequence: CASSYSGTGGNTEAFF.

The chain employs TRBV28 and TRBJ2-3, with 12 bases fitting TRBD1. Germline V lookup: CDR1 MDHEN, CDR2 SYDVKM. The CDR3 has 18 residues. V lost 5 bases to trimming and J lost 5 bases; unmatched junction nucleotides: 14. As DNA, the CDR3 is TGTGCCAGCAGTCCCCCTTCACGGGACAGGGGGCAGGGAGATACGCAGTATTTT. It codes for CASSPPSRDRGQGDTQYF.

The chain is built from TRBV29-1 and TRBJ1-1; D might be TRBD1 (5 bases). V lost 7 bases and J 3 bases, leaving 12 bases between the germline ends. This CDR3 is built from 12 residues. Germline V gene data show CDR1 as SQVTM and CDR2 as ANQGSEA. The CDR3 sequence: CSATGGYTEAFF. The CDR3 DNA reads as TGCAGCGCTACGGGGGGGTACACTGAAGCTTTCTTT.

The V and J genes are TRBV5-1 and TRBJ1-3, with TRBD1 identical over 9 bases. This CDR3 has 17 residues. Germline V gene data show CDR1 as SGHRS and CDR2 as YFSETQ. The V and J ends lost 0 bases and 2 bases, in that order; junction bases with no gene match: 6. The CDR3 here is CASSLEDRGSPGNTIYF. The DNA for the CDR3 is TGCGCCAGCAGCTTGGAGGACAGGGGATCGCCTGGAAACACCATATATTTT.

The V and J genes are TRBV4-1 and TRBJ2-3; 9 bases align to TRBD2. Germline CDR1 reads MGHRA; CDR2 reads YSYEKL. The trim removed 0 bases at V and 4 bases at J, leaving 11 bases unmatched. The CDR3 totals 18 residues. The CDR3 is CASSQESTSGSRADTQYF. The CDR3 nucleotides read TGCGCCAGCAGCCAAGAATCTACTAGCGGGTCCCGAGCAGATACGCAGTATTTT.

The rearrangement links TRBV28 to TRBJ1-1; 8 positions agree with TRBD1. The CDR3 is made up of 15 amino acids. Losses at the gene ends were 2 bases for V and 0 bases for J; bases not matched to a gene: 2. Germline CDR1 is MDHEN and CDR2 is SYDVKM. The CDR3 sequence: CASSLTGQVNTEAFF. The CDR3 coding sequence is TGTGCCAGCAGTTTAACGGGACAGGTGAACACTGAAGCTTTCTTT.

The CDR3 region has the DNA TGTGCCAGTACCCGAACTCGGGAGCCGTCGGCCAAAAACATTCAGTACTTC. Its protein product is CASTRTREPSAKNIQYF. The rearrangement uses TRBV19 and TRBJ2-4, with a tentative D call TRBD2 (6 bases). Between the trimmed V and J ends, which lost 7 bases and 1 base, there was a span of 20 bases. CDR3 length: 17 amino acids. In germline, CDR1 is LNHDA, CDR2 SQIVND (reference sequence).

The V call is TRBV29-1, the J call TRBJ2-7; the match to TRBD1 covers 8 bases. The CDR3 is 14 residues long. CDR1 and CDR2 (germline): SQVTM, ANQGSEA. The trim removed 3 bases at V and 4 bases at J, leaving 8 bases unmatched. The CDR3 DNA follows: TGCAGCGTTGAGACCGGGACAGGCCTATACGAGCAGTACTTC. Residues: CSVETGTGLYEQYF.